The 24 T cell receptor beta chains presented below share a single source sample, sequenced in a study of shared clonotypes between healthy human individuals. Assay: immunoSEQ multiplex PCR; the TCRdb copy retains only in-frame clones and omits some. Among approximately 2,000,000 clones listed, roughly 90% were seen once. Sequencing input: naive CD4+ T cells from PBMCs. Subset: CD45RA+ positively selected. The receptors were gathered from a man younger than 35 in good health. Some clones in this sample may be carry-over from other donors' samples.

CDR3 amino acids: CASSSTGLDQPQHF. In nucleotides, the CDR3 is TGCGCCAGCAGCTCGACAGGGTTGGATCAGCCCCAGCATTTT. The rearrangement links TRBV5-1 to TRBJ1-5; the match to TRBD1 covers 7 bases. The CDR3 loop spans 14 amino acids. Trimming took 3 bases from V and 5 from J; bases not matched to a gene: 5. Germline V gene lookup returns CDR1 SGHRS and CDR2 YFSETQ.

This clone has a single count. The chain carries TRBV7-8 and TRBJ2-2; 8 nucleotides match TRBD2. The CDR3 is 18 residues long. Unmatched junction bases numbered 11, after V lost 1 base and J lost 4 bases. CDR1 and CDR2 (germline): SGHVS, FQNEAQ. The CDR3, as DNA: TGTGCCAGCAGCTTAGGGACCAAGCGGGAGTGGCCCACCGGGGAGCTGTTTTTT. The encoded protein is CASSLGTKREWPTGELFF. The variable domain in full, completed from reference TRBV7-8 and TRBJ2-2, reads GAGVSQSPRYKVAKRGQDVALRCDPISGHVSLFWYQQALGQGPEFLTYFQNEAQLDKSGLPSDRFFAERPEGSVSTLKIQRTQQEDSAVYLCASSLGTKREWPTGELFFGEGSRLTVL.

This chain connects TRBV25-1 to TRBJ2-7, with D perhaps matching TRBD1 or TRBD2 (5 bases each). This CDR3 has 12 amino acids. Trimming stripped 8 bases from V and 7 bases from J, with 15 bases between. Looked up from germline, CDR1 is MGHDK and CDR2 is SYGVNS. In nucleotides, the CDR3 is TGTGCCAGCGCACGGGGCCAGATTGAGCAGTACTTC. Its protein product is CASARGQIEQYF.

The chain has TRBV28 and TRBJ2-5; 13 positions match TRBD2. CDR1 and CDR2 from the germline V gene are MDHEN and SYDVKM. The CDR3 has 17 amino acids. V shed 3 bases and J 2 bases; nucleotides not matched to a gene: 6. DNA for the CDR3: TGTGCCAGCAGTTTTGGGACTAGCGGGACGGGTCAAGAGACCCAGTACTTC. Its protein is CASSFGTSGTGQETQYF.

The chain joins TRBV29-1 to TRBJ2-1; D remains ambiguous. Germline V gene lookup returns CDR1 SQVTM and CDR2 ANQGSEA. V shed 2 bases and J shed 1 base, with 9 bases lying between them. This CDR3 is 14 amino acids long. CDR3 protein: CSVERGRSYNEQFF. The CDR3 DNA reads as TGCAGCGTTGAACGAGGACGGTCCTACAATGAGCAGTTCTTC.

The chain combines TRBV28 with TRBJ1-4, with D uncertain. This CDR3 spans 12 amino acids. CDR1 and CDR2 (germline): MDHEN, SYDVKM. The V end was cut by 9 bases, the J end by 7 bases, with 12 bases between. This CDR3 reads CASRNLGEKLFF. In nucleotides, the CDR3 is TGTGCCAGTAGGAATTTAGGTGAAAAACTGTTTTTT.

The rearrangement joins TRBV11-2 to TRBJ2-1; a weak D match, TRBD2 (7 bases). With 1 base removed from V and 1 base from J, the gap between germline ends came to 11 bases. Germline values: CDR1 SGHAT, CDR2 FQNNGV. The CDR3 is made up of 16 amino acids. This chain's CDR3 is CASSLGGRGSYNEQFF. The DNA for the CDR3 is TGTGCCAGCAGCTTAGGAGGGAGGGGGTCCTACAATGAGCAGTTCTTC.

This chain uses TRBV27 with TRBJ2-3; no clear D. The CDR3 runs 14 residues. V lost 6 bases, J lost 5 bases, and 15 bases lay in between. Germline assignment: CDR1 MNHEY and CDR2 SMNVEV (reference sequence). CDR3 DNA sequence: TGTGCCAGCAGGCCAACAAGACTTGTAGATACGCAGTATTTT. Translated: CASRPTRLVDTQYF.

CDR3: CASSQDFWMSGRGTNQPQHF. As DNA, the CDR3 is TGCGCCAGCAGCCAAGATTTTTGGATGAGCGGGCGGGGGACAAATCAGCCCCAGCATTTT. The V and J genes are TRBV4-1 and TRBJ1-5, with D perhaps matching TRBD1 (6 bases). The CDR3 has 20 residues. Germline CDR1 reads MGHRA; CDR2 reads YSYEKL. V was pared by 0 bases and J by 4 bases, with 25 bases between.

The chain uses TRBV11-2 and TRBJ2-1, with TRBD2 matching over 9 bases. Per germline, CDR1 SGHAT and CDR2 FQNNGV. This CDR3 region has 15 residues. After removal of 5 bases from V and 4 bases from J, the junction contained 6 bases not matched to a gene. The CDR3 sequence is CASSPRTSAYNEQFF. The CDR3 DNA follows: TGTGCCAGCAGCCCTCGGACTAGCGCGTACAATGAGCAGTTCTTC.

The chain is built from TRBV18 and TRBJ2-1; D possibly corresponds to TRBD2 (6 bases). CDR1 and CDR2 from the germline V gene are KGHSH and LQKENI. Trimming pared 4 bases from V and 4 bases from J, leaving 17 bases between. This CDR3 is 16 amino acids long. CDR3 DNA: TGTGCCAGCTCACAGAGCGCGGGATTCGTTTACAATGAGCAGTTCTTC. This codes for CASSQSAGFVYNEQFF.

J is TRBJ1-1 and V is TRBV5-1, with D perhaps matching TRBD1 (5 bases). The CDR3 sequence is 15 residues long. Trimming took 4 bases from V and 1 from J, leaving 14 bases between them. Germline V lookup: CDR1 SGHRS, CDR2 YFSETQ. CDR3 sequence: CASSEEGRGNTEAFF. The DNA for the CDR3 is TGCGCCAGCAGCGAAGAGGGGCGCGGGAACACTGAAGCTTTCTTT. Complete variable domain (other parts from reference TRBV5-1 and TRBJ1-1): KAGVTQTPRYLIKTRGQQVTLSCSPISGHRSVSWYQQTPGQGLQFLFEYFSETQRNKGNFPGRFSGRQFSNSRSEMNVSTLELGDSALYLCASSEEGRGNTEAFFGQGTRLTVV.

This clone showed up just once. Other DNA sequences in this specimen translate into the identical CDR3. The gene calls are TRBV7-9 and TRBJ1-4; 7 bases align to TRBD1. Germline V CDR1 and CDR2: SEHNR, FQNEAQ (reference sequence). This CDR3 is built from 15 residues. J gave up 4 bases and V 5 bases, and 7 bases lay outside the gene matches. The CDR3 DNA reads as TGTGCCAGCAGCCTCCGACAGGGTGGTAATGAAAAACTGTTTTTT. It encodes CASSLRQGGNEKLFF.

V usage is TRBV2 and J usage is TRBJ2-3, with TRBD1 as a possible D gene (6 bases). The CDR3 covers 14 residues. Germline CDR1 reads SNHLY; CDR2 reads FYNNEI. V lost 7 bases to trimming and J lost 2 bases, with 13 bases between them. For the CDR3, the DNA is TGTGCCAGCAAAAGTGTGGGACACACAGATACGCAGTATTTT. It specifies CASKSVGHTDTQYF.

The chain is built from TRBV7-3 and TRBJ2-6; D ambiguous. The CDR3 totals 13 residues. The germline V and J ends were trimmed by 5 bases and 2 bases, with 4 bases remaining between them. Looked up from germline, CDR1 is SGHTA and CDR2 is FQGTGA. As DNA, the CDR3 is TGTGCCAGCAGCCCCGCTGGGGCCAACGTCCTGACTTTC. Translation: CASSPAGANVLTF.

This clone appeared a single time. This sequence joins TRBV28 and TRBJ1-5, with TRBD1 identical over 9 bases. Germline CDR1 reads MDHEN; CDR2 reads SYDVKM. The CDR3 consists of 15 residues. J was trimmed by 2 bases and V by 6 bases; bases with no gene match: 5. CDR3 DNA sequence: TGTGCCAGCAGAAGGACAGGGGTGGGCAATCAGCCCCAGCATTTT. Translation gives CASRRTGVGNQPQHF.

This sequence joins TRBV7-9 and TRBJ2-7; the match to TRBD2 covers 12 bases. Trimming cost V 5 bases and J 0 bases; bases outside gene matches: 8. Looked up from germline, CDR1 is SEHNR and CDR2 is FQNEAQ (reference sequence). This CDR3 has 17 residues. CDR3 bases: TGTGCCAGCAGCCCGGTAGGACTAGCGGGGCCCTCCTACGAGCAGTACTTC. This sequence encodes CASSPVGLAGPSYEQYF.

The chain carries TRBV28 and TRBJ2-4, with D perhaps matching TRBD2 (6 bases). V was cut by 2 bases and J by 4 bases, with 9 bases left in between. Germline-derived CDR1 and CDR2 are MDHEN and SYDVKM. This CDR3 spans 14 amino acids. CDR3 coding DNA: TGTGCCAGCAGTTTAACGGGAGTTAAAAACATTCAGTACTTC. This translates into CASSLTGVKNIQYF.

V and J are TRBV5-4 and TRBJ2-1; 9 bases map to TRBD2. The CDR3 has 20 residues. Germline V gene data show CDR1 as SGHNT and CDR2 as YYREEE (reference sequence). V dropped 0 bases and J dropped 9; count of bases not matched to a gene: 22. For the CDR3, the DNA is TGTGCCAGCAGCTTGGTGTTGGGCGGGAGGGCGAACTCACTCGGGGGTGAGCAGTTCTTC. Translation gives CASSLVLGGRANSLGGEQFF.

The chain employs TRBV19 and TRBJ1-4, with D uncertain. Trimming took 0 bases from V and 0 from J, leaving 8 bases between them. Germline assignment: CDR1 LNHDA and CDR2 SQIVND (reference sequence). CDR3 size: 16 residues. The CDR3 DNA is TGTGCCAGTAGTATAGATATACGGACAACTAATGAAAAACTGTTTTTT. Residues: CASSIDIRTTNEKLFF.

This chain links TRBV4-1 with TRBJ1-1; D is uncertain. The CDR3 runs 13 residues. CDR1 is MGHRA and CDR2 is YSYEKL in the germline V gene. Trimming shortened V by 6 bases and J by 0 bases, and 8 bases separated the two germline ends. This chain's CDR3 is CASSPRLNTEAFF. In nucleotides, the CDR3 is TGCGCCAGCAGTCCTCGTCTGAACACTGAAGCTTTCTTT.

DNA for the CDR3: TGTGCCAGTAGTAACTACGGGGAGCTGTTTTTT. Protein sequence: CASSNYGELFF. The gene calls are TRBV19 and TRBJ2-2; D remains unclear. The CDR3 sequence is 11 residues long. V shed 4 bases and J shed 7 bases, with 4 bases lying between them. The germline CDR1 and CDR2 sequences are LNHDA and SQIVND (reference sequence).

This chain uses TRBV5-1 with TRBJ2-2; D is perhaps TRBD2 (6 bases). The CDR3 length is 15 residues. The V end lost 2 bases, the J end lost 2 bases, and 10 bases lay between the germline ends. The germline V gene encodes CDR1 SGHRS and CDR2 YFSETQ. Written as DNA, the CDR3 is TGCGCCAGCAGCTTCGGGACTTTAAACACCGGGGAGCTGTTTTTT. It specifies CASSFGTLNTGELFF.

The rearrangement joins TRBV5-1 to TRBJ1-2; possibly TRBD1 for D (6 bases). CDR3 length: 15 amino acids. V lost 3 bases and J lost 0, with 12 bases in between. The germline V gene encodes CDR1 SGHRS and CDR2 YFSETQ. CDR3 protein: CASSYIQGSNYGYTF. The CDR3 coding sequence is TGCGCCAGCAGCTATATACAGGGTTCTAACTATGGCTACACCTTC.